Sequencing of this TCR beta chain was carried out in a study of T-cell reconstitution after alpha-beta-depleted transplantation in children. The TCRbeta library was prepared with unique molecular identifiers. TCRdb analysed the PCR reads with MiXCR anew, one entry per CDR3 protein. The sample records roughly 590,000 distinct CDR3 sequences, approximately 15% being singletons. This clonotype showed up many times. The TCR originated in a human donor who donated a stem cell graft to a child with acute myeloid leukemia. This sample comprised PBMCs from the stem cell graft donor, obtained from the stem cell graft.

The CDR3 coding sequence is TGCAGTGCTCGTCCGGGACTAGCGGGGGGCGGGTTCCTCAATGAGCAGTTCTTC. As protein: CSARPGLAGGGFLNEQFF. J is TRBJ2-1 and V is TRBV20-1; TRBD2 matches 15 bases. This CDR3 comprises 18 residues. Losses at the gene ends were 5 bases for V and 6 bases for J; bases not matched to a gene: 14. Germline-derived CDR1 and CDR2 are DFQATT and SNEGSKA (reference sequence).